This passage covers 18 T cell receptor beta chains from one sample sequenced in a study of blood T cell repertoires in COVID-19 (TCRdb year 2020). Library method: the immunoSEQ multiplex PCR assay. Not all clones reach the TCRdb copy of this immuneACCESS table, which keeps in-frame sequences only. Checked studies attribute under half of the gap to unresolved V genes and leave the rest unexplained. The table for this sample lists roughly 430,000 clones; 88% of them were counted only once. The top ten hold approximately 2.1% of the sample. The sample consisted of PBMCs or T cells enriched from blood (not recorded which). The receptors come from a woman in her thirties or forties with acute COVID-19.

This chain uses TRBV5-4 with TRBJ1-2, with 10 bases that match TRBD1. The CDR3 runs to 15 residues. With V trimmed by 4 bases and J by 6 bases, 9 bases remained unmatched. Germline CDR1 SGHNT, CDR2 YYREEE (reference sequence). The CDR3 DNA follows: TGTGCCAGCAGCCCTGACAGGGGGCGTCTAAATGGCTACACCTTC. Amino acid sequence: CASSPDRGRLNGYTF.

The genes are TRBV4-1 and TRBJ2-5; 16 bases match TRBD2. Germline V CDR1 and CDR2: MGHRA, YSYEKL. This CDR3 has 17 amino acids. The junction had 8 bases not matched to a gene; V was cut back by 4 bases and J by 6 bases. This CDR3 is CASSPGLAGGLVKTQYF. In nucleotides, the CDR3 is TGCGCCAGCAGCCCGGGACTAGCGGGGGGGCTGGTAAAGACCCAGTACTTC.

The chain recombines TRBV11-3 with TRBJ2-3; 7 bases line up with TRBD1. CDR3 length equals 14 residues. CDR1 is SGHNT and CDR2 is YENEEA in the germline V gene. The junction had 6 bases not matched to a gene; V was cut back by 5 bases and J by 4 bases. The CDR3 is CASSLRQGADTQYF. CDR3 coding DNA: TGTGCCAGCAGCCTTAGACAGGGAGCAGATACGCAGTATTTT. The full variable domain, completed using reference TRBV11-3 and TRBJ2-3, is EAGVVQSPRYKIIEKKQPVAFWCNPISGHNTLYWYLQNLGQGPELLIRYENEEAVDDSQLPKDRFSAERLKGVDSTLKIQPAELGDSAVYLCASSLRQGADTQYFGPGTRLTVL.

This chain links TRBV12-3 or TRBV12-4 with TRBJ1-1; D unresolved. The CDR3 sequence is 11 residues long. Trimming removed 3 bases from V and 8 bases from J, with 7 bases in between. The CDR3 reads CASSFGVEAFF. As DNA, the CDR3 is TGTGCCAGCAGTTTTGGAGTAGAAGCTTTCTTT.

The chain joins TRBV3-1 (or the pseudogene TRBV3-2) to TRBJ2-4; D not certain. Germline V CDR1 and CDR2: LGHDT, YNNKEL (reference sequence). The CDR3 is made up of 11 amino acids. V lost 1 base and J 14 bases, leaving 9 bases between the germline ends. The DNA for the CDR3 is TGTGCCAGCAGCCAAGGAATGAGAGAGTACTTC. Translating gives CASSQGMREYF.

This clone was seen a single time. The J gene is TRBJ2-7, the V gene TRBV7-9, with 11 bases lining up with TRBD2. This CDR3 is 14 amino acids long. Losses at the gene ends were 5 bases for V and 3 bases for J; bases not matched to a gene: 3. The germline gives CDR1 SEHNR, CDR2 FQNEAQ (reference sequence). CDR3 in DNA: TGTGCCAGCAGCCTTAGCGGGGGGGTCTACGAGCAGTACTTC. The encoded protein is CASSLSGGVYEQYF.

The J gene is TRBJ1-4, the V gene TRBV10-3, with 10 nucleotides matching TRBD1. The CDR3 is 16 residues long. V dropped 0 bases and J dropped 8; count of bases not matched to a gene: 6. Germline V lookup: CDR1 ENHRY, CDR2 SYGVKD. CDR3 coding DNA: TGTGCCATCAGTGAGTCTAGGGGACAGGGGTCCGAAAAACTGTTTTTT. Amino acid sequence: CAISESRGQGSEKLFF.

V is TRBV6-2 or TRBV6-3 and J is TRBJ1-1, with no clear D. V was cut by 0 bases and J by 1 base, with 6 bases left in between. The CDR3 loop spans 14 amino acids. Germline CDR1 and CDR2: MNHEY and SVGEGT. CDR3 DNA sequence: TGTGCCAGCAGTTACTCTTGGCCGAACACTGAAGCTTTCTTT. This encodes CASSYSWPNTEAFF.

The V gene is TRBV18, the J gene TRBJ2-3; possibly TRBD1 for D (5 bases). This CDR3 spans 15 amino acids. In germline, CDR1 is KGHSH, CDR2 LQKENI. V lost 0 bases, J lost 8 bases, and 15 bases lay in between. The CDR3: CASSPPGRGTVTQYF. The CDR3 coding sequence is TGTGCCAGCTCACCACCGGGAAGGGGTACCGTTACGCAGTATTTT.

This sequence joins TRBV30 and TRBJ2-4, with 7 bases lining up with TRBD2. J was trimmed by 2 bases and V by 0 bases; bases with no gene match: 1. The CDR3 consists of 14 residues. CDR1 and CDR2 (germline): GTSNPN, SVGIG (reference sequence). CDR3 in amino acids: CAWSVSGTKNIQYF. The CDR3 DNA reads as TGTGCCTGGAGTGTAAGCGGGACCAAAAACATTCAGTACTTC.

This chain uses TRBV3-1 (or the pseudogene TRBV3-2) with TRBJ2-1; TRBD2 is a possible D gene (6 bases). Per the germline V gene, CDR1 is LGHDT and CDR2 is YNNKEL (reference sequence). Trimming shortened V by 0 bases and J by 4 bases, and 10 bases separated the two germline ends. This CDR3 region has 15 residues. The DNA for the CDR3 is TGTGCCAGCAGCCAAGATGGGGGGACTTACAATGAGCAGTTCTTC. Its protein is CASSQDGGTYNEQFF.

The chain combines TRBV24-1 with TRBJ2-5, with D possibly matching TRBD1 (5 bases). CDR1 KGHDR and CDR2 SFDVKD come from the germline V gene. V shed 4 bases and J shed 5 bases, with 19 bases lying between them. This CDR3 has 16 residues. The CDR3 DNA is TGTGCCACCAGTGACCCCGATGGACCCTCAGGGGAGACCCAGTACTTC. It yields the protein CATSDPDGPSGETQYF.

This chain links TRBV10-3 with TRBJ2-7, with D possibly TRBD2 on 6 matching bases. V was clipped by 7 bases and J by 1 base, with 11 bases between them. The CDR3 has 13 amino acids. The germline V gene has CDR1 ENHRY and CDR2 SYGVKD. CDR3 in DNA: TGTGCCATCACCGGGGACTCGTCCTACGAGCAGTACTTC. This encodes CAITGDSSYEQYF.

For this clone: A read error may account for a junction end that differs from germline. The CDR3 loop is CVSSQGRAAYEQYF. Written as DNA, the CDR3 is TGTGTCAGCAGCCAAGGGCGGGCAGCCTACGAGCAGTACTTC. The genes are TRBV3-1 (or the pseudogene TRBV3-2) and TRBJ2-7, with a weak D call TRBD2 (5 bases). Germline CDR1 is LGHDT and CDR2 is YNNKEL (reference sequence). The CDR3 runs to 14 residues.

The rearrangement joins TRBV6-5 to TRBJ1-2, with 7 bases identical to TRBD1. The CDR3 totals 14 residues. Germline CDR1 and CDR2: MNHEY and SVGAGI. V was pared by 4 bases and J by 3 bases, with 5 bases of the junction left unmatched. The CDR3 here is CASSSTGTDYGYTF. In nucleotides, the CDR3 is TGTGCCAGCAGTTCCACCGGGACAGACTATGGCTACACCTTC.

The CDR3, as DNA: TGTGCCAGCAGCGTAGACACTAGCGGGGGGGCTAACCCCTACGAGCAGTACTTC. Its protein product is CASSVDTSGGANPYEQYF. This chain links TRBV9 with TRBJ2-7, with 13 bases that match TRBD2. The CDR3 consists of 18 residues. Unmatched junction bases numbered 8, after V lost 0 bases and J lost 2 bases. Germline loops: CDR1 SGDLS, CDR2 YYNGEE.

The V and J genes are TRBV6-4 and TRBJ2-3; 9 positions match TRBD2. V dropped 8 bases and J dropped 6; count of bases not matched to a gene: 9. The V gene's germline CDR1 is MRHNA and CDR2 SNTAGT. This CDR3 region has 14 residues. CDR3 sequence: CASSVAGVADTQYF. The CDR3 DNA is TGTGCCAGCTCGGTAGCGGGGGTTGCGGATACGCAGTATTTT.

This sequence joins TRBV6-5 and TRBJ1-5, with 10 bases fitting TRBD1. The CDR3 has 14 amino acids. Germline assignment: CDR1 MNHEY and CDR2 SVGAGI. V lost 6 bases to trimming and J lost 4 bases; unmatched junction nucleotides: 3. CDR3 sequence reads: CASSPDRGNQPQHF. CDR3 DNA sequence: TGTGCCAGCAGCCCGGACAGGGGGAATCAGCCCCAGCATTTT.